What follows describes a single T cell receptor beta chain. The assay was immunoSEQ multiplex PCR, and TCRdb's table has in-frame clones only and misses some. Found here are about 21,000 clones, roughly 92% of them singletons; the top ten hold over 40%. The sample originates from a study of graft-versus-host responses after intestinal transplantation. Study-level information: Transplant recipients had multivisceral, liver-intestinal, or isolated intestinal grafts.

The CDR3 spans 16 residues. CDR1 SEHNR and CDR2 FQNEAQ come from the germline V gene (reference sequence). Trimming removed 6 bases from V and 7 bases from J, with 22 bases in between. This chain joins TRBV7-9 and TRBJ1-3, with D maybe TRBD1 (5 bases). The starting material was PBMCs, obtained approximately 260 days after intestinal transplant. The sequence derives from a human patient who received an intestinal transplant, so some T cells may come from the graft donor. DNA of the CDR3: TGTGCCAGCAGAAACTCGGGACCTATTGAAACGAACACCATATATTTT. Protein: CASRNSGPIETNTIYF.